This is a list of T cell receptor beta chains from one sample in a study of blood T cell repertoires in COVID-19. Assay: immunoSEQ multiplex PCR; the TCRdb copy retains only in-frame clones and omits some. The table has 70,000 or so clones, around nine tenths seen once. The sequenced sample was peripheral blood. All receptors come from a human donor in a cohort sampled during active COVID-19. Both conserved end residues are part of each CDR3. Fields, in order: CDR3 DNA, CDR3 protein, J gene, clone size, D gene, V gene. A D gene is named only where the DNA matches it firmly. The size of a clone is reported for some rows only, either as once, few or many, or as a class for expanded clones.

DNA: TGTGCCAGCAGCCGCGACAGGGGGCTTCAGCCCCAGCATTTT
CDR3: CASSRDRGLQPQHF
J: TRBJ1-5
size: NA
D: TRBD1
V: TRBV7-2

DNA: TGCGCCAGCAGCCCGGGACAGGCTGAAGCTTTCTTT
CDR3: CASSPGQAEAFF
J: TRBJ1-1
size: NA
D: TRBD1
V: TRBV4-1

DNA: TGTGCCAGCAGTGAGATAGCGGGGGGCCACAGCGGGGTTGGGGAGCAGTACTTC
CDR3: CASSEIAGGHSGVGEQYF
J: TRBJ2-7
size: NA
D: TRBD2
V: TRBV2

DNA: TGTGCCAGCAGTTACTCGAGGACGGGGTCCACTGAAGCTTTCTTT
CDR3: CASSYSRTGSTEAFF
J: TRBJ1-1
size: NA
D: NA
V: TRBV6-5

DNA: TGTGCCAGCAACAGGGGTTTAGGCTCCCCAATGTACTTC
CDR3: CASNRGLGSPMYF
J: TRBJ2-7
size: NA
D: TRBD1
V: TRBV7-3

DNA: TGTGCCAGCAGTCCCCCGCCTATCCGGGGAGTAACCTACGAGCAGTACTTC
CDR3: CASSPPPIRGVTYEQYF
J: TRBJ2-7
size: NA
D: NA
V: TRBV27

DNA: TGCGCCAGCAGGCGTGGACTGCGGAGCTCCTACGAGCAGTACTTC
CDR3: CASRRGLRSSYEQYF
J: TRBJ2-7
size: NA
D: NA
V: TRBV10-2

DNA: TGTGCCAGTAGTATCTTCGGGGAAGCGCTTTCACCCCTCCACTTT
CDR3: CASSIFGEALSPLHF
J: TRBJ1-6
size: NA
D: NA
V: TRBV19

DNA: TGTGCCAGCAGTCCGGACAGGGGAGGTGGCTACACCTTC
CDR3: CASSPDRGGGYTF
J: TRBJ1-2
size: NA
D: TRBD1
V: TRBV6-5

DNA: TGTGCCAGCAGTCCGGGGACAGGGAACACTGAAGCTTTCTTT
CDR3: CASSPGTGNTEAFF
J: TRBJ1-1
size: few
D: TRBD1
V: TRBV27

DNA: TGTGCCAGCAGTTCGTATCTTCCCGGGACTAGCGGGGGGGCGCAGTACTTC
CDR3: CASSSYLPGTSGGAQYF
J: TRBJ2-7
size: NA
D: TRBD2
V: TRBV27

DNA: TGTGCCACCAGTGACAAGACAGGCTTACGCCAACATTTT
CDR3: CATSDKTGLRQHF
J: TRBJ1-5
size: NA
D: NA
V: TRBV24-1

DNA: TGTGCCAGCAGCCTAGACTCCTTCTCTGGAAACACCATATATTTT
CDR3: CASSLDSFSGNTIYF
J: TRBJ1-3
size: NA
D: NA
V: TRBV7-3

DNA: TGTGCCAGCAGTTTGCCCCGACAGGCATTAAGGAATCAGCCCCAGCATTTT
CDR3: CASSLPRQALRNQPQHF
J: TRBJ1-5
size: NA
D: NA
V: TRBV28

DNA: TGCGCCAGCAGCCAGGGGTGGATGGGGGGTCCTGGAAACACCATATATTTT
CDR3: CASSQGWMGGPGNTIYF
J: TRBJ1-3
size: NA
D: NA
V: TRBV4-1

DNA: TGTGCCAGCAGCTTAGGAGGGGTTAATCAGCCCCAGCATTTT
CDR3: CASSLGGVNQPQHF
J: TRBJ1-5
size: NA
D: NA
V: TRBV13

DNA: TGTGCCAGTAGTATGACAGGGCCAACCCTCTATGGCTACACCTTC
CDR3: CASSMTGPTLYGYTF
J: TRBJ1-2
size: NA
D: TRBD1
V: TRBV19

DNA: TGTGCCAGCAGCTTAGCGTGGGGACAAGGCGAGCAGTACTTC
CDR3: CASSLAWGQGEQYF
J: TRBJ2-7
size: NA
D: NA
V: TRBV11-2

DNA: TGTGCCAGTAGTATGTATTCGGGGACAGGGGGCCGGGAGCAGTACTTC
CDR3: CASSMYSGTGGREQYF
J: TRBJ2-7
size: NA
D: TRBD1
V: TRBV19

DNA: TGTGCCAGCAGTTTGAGCAGGGCCCACAATCAGCCCCAGCATTTT
CDR3: CASSLSRAHNQPQHF
J: TRBJ1-5
size: NA
D: NA
V: TRBV27

DNA: TGTGCCAGCAGCCAAGAAACTAGCGGTCCCTCCTACGAGCAGTACTTC
CDR3: CASSQETSGPSYEQYF
J: TRBJ2-7
size: NA
D: TRBD2
V: TRBV4-2

DNA: TGTGCCAGCAGCGATCCGGGACAGGCCTCCTACGAGCAGTACTTC
CDR3: CASSDPGQASYEQYF
J: TRBJ2-7
size: NA
D: TRBD1
V: TRBV5-4

DNA: TGTGCCAGCACCGCGGGACAGGGCTATGGCTACACCTTC
CDR3: CASTAGQGYGYTF
J: TRBJ1-2
size: NA
D: TRBD1
V: TRBV27

DNA: TGTGCCAGCAGCAAAACCGGGACAGGGGGTACTACGAGCAATCAGCCCCAGCATTTT
CDR3: CASSKTGTGGTTSNQPQHF
J: TRBJ1-5
size: NA
D: NA
V: TRBV21-1

DNA: TGTGCCAGCAGGGCTAGACTAGCGGGGGGGCTCGAGCAGTACTTC
CDR3: CASRARLAGGLEQYF
J: TRBJ2-7
size: NA
D: TRBD2
V: TRBV6-5

DNA: TGTGCCAGCAGTTATACAGGGCGTAATTCACCCCTCCACTTT
CDR3: CASSYTGRNSPLHF
J: TRBJ1-6
size: once
D: NA
V: TRBV28

DNA: TGTGCCAGCAGTCTAGACGTCAATCCTTCCTACGAGCAGTACTTC
CDR3: CASSLDVNPSYEQYF
J: TRBJ2-7
size: NA
D: NA
V: TRBV27

DNA: TGTGCCAGCAGCTTACGGGGGAGCCTTTTACAAGAGACCCAGTACTTC
CDR3: CASSLRGSLLQETQYF
J: TRBJ2-5
size: NA
D: NA
V: TRBV7-2

DNA: TGTGCCAGCAGAGGTATGGGGGTCGACAGGGCGTCCTACGAGCAGTACTTC
CDR3: CASRGMGVDRASYEQYF
J: TRBJ2-7
size: NA
D: TRBD1
V: TRBV11-2

DNA: TGTGCCAGCAGGGGGCGGGGGGACCTCTATGGCTACACCTTC
CDR3: CASRGRGDLYGYTF
J: TRBJ1-2
size: NA
D: NA
V: TRBV27

DNA: TGCGCCAGCAGCCAAGATATACATAACACTGAAGCTTTCTTT
CDR3: CASSQDIHNTEAFF
J: TRBJ1-1
size: few
D: NA
V: TRBV4-1

DNA: TGCAGCGTTGGCGGACGGGGGGGACCCCCGGGGGTGCAGTACTTC
CDR3: CSVGGRGGPPGVQYF
J: TRBJ2-7
size: NA
D: TRBD2
V: TRBV29-1

DNA: TGTGCCACTAAGTCGAGGGACAGTCTTTCCTACGAGCAGTACTTC
CDR3: CATKSRDSLSYEQYF
J: TRBJ2-7
size: once
D: TRBD1
V: TRBV19

DNA: TGTGCCAGTAGCCCACTGACAGCGGGGGTGCAGCCCCAGCATTTT
CDR3: CASSPLTAGVQPQHF
J: TRBJ1-5
size: NA
D: NA
V: TRBV19

DNA: TGCGCCAGCAGCTTGCTGTCGGGACAGGGGACCCGGGAGCAGTACTTC
CDR3: CASSLLSGQGTREQYF
J: TRBJ2-7
size: NA
D: TRBD1
V: TRBV5-1

DNA: TGTGCCACCAGCAGAGATCGAGGGTTGGGCTATGGCTACACCTTC
CDR3: CATSRDRGLGYGYTF
J: TRBJ1-2
size: few
D: NA
V: TRBV15

DNA: TGTGCCAGCAGTTCTCCGGGACAGACCATCTACAATGAGCAGTTCTTC
CDR3: CASSSPGQTIYNEQFF
J: TRBJ2-1
size: NA
D: TRBD1
V: TRBV11-2

DNA: TGTGCCAGCACCCAGGGTGTTACTCAGCCCCAGCATTTT
CDR3: CASTQGVTQPQHF
J: TRBJ1-5
size: NA
D: NA
V: TRBV6-5

DNA: TGTGCCTGGAGGATTGGCAACACCATATATTTT
CDR3: CAWRIGNTIYF
J: TRBJ1-3
size: NA
D: NA
V: TRBV30

DNA: TGTGCCAGCAGCCCCGCCAGCGGCAGCGTGGAGCCCCAGCATTTT
CDR3: CASSPASGSVEPQHF
J: TRBJ1-5
size: NA
D: NA
V: TRBV4-2

DNA: TGTGCCAGTAGTATACTCCGGGAGCCCCAGCATTTT
CDR3: CASSILREPQHF
J: TRBJ1-5
size: NA
D: NA
V: TRBV19

DNA: TGTGCCAGCAGTTACTCCGACGGGCAGCCCCAGCATTTT
CDR3: CASSYSDGQPQHF
J: TRBJ1-5
size: few
D: NA
V: TRBV6-5

DNA: TGCGCCAGCAGCCAAGAAACTCCCTTGGCGGGGGGGAGATACGAGCAGTACTTC
CDR3: CASSQETPLAGGRYEQYF
J: TRBJ2-7
size: NA
D: TRBD2
V: TRBV4-1

DNA: TGTGCCAGCAGCCTGTACGGTATCACTGAAGCTTTCTTT
CDR3: CASSLYGITEAFF
J: TRBJ1-1
size: few
D: NA
V: TRBV6-5

DNA: TGTGCCAGTAGCTATAACCGACTATCTGTGAACACTGAAGCTTTCTTT
CDR3: CASSYNRLSVNTEAFF
J: TRBJ1-1
size: NA
D: NA
V: TRBV19

DNA: TGTGCCAGCAGGAGTAGCAGGGGCCGGTTCGAAGCTTTCTTT
CDR3: CASRSSRGRFEAFF
J: TRBJ1-1
size: NA
D: NA
V: TRBV2

DNA: TGTGCCAGCAGGACCCGGACAGGGCCTAAAGAGACCCAGTACTTC
CDR3: CASRTRTGPKETQYF
J: TRBJ2-5
size: NA
D: TRBD1
V: TRBV6-5

DNA: TGTGCCACCAGTTCCGTCAGGGGCGAGAACACTGAAGCTTTCTTT
CDR3: CATSSVRGENTEAFF
J: TRBJ1-1
size: NA
D: NA
V: TRBV24-1

DNA: TGTGCCAGCAGCCAAGGGACAGGGGCCTCTGGGGCCAACGTCCTGACTTTC
CDR3: CASSQGTGASGANVLTF
J: TRBJ2-6
size: NA
D: TRBD1
V: TRBV4-2

DNA: TGCAGCGTTGGACAGAATAGCAATCAGCCCCAGCATTTT
CDR3: CSVGQNSNQPQHF
J: TRBJ1-5
size: NA
D: NA
V: TRBV29-1

DNA: TGTGCCAGCAGCCAGGCCTTTAGCGGGGGTCCCTCCAATGAGCAGTTCTTC
CDR3: CASSQAFSGGPSNEQFF
J: TRBJ2-1
size: NA
D: TRBD2
V: TRBV11-2

DNA: TGTGCCAGCAGCGTAGCGGCAGGGGAGGGGTACGAGCAGTACTTC
CDR3: CASSVAAGEGYEQYF
J: TRBJ2-7
size: NA
D: NA
V: TRBV9

DNA: TGTGCCAGCAGTCGACAGGGGGGGACTGAAGCTTTCTTT
CDR3: CASSRQGGTEAFF
J: TRBJ1-1
size: NA
D: TRBD1
V: TRBV6-5

DNA: TGTGCCAGCAGCCGCGCGGGGGGTGAAGCTTTCTTT
CDR3: CASSRAGGEAFF
J: TRBJ1-1
size: once
D: NA
V: TRBV7-2

DNA: TGTGCCAGCAGGCGGCAGCCGTCCTTCCTCTATGGCTACACCTTC
CDR3: CASRRQPSFLYGYTF
J: TRBJ1-2
size: few
D: NA
V: TRBV27

DNA: TGTGCCAGCAGCCCGGGATGGGACAGGGGTGGAAACACTGAAGCTTTCTTT
CDR3: CASSPGWDRGGNTEAFF
J: TRBJ1-1
size: NA
D: TRBD1
V: TRBV4-2

DNA: TGTGCCACCAGATGGGGACAGTTATATGGGTGCGGCAATCAGCCCCAGCATTTT
CDR3: CATRWGQLYGCGNQPQHF
J: TRBJ1-5
size: NA
D: TRBD1
V: TRBV24-1

DNA: TGTGCCAGCAGCCAAGATCCGGGTCGGGAGCAGTACTTC
CDR3: CASSQDPGREQYF
J: TRBJ2-7
size: NA
D: NA
V: TRBV3-1/TRBV3-2

DNA: TGTGCCAGCTCACAGGGTTCGTCCTACGAGCAGTACTTC
CDR3: CASSQGSSYEQYF
J: TRBJ2-7
size: NA
D: NA
V: TRBV9

DNA: TGTGCCAGCAGCCGGGACAGGGGGAACTATGGCTACACCTTC
CDR3: CASSRDRGNYGYTF
J: TRBJ1-2
size: NA
D: TRBD1
V: TRBV28